These T cell receptor beta chains were read from a single sample in a study of immune reconstitution after stem cell transplant in scleroderma. TCRdb re-derived calls from the RT-PCR reads in MiXCR, one entry per CDR3 protein. Among roughly 1,900 distinct CDR3 sequences listed, about 13% were seen once. This sample was gathered before or after autologous hematopoietic stem cell transplantation (not recorded which). Receptors originate from a female donor with systemic sclerosis. Both conserved end residues are part of each CDR3. The D gene is left open where the match is weak. Clone size is not always given. Where it is, it says once, few, many or a class for expanded clones.

>TRBD2|TRBJ2-1|NA|TRBV6-2/TRBV6-3
TGTGCCAGCAGTCCCACCCTACGGGGGGACAATGAGCAGTTCTTC
CASSPTLRGDNEQFF
>NA|TRBJ2-3|NA|TRBV28
TGTGCCAGCAGTTTTCATCCGGCAGATACGCAGTATTTT
CASSFHPADTQYF
>NA|TRBJ2-5|many|TRBV7-2
TGTGCCAGCAGCTTAGGGACACAAGAGACCCAGTACTTC
CASSLGTQETQYF
>TRBD2|TRBJ2-7|medium-sized|TRBV7-2
TGTGCCAGCAGCTTAATGGAGCCTAGCGGGGGGGCCTACGAGCAGTACTTC
CASSLMEPSGGAYEQYF
>TRBD2|TRBJ2-1|NA|TRBV9
TGTGCCAGCAGCGTAGCCAGCGGGGGTGGCAATGAGCAGTTCTTC
CASSVASGGGNEQFF